There are many counts of the clone carrying this T cell receptor beta chain. The trim removed 5 bases at V and 0 bases at J, leaving 7 bases unmatched. Looked up from germline, CDR1 is SEHNR and CDR2 is FQNEAQ (reference sequence). This CDR3 spans 16 amino acids. These data belong to a study of early T cells in non-severe SARS-CoV-2 infection. Overall study context: With bulk RNA from unsorted whole blood as input, sequencing yielded unpaired chains.

TCRdb reprocessed the 5' RACE reads via MiXCR and lists one record per CDR3 protein. Altogether more than 65,000 distinct CDR3 sequences are present, 9.5% to 15% being singletons, with the ten largest covering 3% to 5%. The chain carries TRBV7-9 and TRBJ2-3; 8 nucleotides agree with TRBD2. Source material: whole blood. This TCR derives from an adult who was a healthcare worker with PCR-confirmed SARS-CoV-2 infection or an uninfected control (not recorded which). This chain's CDR3 is CASSAPGGASTDTQYF. The DNA of the CDR3 is TGTGCCAGCAGCGCTCCGGGGGGGGCCAGCACAGATACGCAGTATTTT.